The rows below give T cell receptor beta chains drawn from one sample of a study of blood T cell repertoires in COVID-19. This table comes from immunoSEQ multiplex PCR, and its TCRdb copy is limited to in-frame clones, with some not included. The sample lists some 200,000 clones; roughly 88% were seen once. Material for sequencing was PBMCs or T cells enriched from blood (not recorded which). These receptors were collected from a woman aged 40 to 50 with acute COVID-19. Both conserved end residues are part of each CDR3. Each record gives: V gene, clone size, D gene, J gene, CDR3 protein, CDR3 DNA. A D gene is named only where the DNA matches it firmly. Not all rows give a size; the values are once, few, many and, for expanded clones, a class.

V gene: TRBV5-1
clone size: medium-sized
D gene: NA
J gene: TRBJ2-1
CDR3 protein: CASSLQGNTYNEQFF
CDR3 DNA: TGCGCCAGCAGCTTGCAGGGAAACACCTACAATGAGCAGTTCTTC

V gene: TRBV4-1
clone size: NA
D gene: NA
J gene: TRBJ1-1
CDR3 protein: CASSQLGGKLNTEAFF
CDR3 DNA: TGCGCCAGCAGCCAATTAGGAGGGAAACTGAACACTGAAGCTTTCTTT

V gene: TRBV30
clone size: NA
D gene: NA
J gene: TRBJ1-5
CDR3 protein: CAWSEQANQPQHF
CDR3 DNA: TGTGCCTGGAGTGAGCAGGCCAATCAGCCCCAGCATTTT

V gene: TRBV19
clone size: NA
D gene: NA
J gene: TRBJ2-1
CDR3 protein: CASSISGGGAGEQFF
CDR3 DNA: TGTGCCAGTAGTATATCCGGAGGGGGGGCGGGTGAGCAGTTCTTC

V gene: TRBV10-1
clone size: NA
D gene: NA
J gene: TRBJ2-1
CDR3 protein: CASSESGGNSYNEQFF
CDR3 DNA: TGCGCCAGCAGTGAGTCGGGCGGGAATTCCTACAATGAGCAGTTCTTC

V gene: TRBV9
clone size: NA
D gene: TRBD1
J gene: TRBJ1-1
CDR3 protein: CASSSRTGEGTEAFF
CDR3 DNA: TGTGCCAGCAGCTCTCGGACAGGGGAAGGCACTGAAGCTTTCTTT

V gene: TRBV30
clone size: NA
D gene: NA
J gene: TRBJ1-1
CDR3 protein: CAWSAHPSTNTEAFF
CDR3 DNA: TGTGCCTGGAGTGCCCACCCTTCTACGAACACTGAAGCTTTCTTT

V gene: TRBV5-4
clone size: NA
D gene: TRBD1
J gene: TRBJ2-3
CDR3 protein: CASSGGQLLTSTDTQYF
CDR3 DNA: TGTGCCAGCAGCGGGGGACAGCTCCTCACCTCCACAGATACGCAGTATTTT

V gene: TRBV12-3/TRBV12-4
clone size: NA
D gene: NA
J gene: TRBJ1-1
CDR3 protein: CASSLDSLSEAFF
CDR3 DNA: TGTGCCAGCAGTCTCGACAGTCTATCTGAAGCTTTCTTT

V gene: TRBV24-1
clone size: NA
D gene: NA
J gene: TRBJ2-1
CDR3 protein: CATSDPGGSSYNEQFF
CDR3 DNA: TGTGCCACCAGTGACCCGGGGGGCAGCTCCTACAATGAGCAGTTCTTC